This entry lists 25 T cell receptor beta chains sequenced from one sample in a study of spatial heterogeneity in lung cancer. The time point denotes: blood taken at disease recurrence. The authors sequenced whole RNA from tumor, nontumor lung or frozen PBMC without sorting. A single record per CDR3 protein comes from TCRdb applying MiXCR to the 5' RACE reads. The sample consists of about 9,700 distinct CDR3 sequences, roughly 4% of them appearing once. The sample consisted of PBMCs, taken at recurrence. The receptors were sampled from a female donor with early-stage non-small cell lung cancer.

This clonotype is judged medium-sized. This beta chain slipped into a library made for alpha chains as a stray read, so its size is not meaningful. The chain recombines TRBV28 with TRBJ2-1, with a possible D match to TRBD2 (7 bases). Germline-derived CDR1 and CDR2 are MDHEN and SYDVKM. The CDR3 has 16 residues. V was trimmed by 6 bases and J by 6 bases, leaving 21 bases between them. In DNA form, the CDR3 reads TGTGCCAGCAGAAGCGCCTGGGGGGGGGCGTCCAATGAGCAGTTCTTC. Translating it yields CASRSAWGGASNEQFF.

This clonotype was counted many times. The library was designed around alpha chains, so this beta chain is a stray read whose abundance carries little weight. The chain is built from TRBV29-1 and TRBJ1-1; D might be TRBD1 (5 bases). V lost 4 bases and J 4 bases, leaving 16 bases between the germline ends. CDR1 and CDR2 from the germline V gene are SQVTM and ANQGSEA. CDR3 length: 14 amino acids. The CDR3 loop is CSVGVRGGGTEAFF. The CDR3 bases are TGCAGCGTTGGTGTTCGGGGCGGTGGCACTGAAGCTTTCTTT.

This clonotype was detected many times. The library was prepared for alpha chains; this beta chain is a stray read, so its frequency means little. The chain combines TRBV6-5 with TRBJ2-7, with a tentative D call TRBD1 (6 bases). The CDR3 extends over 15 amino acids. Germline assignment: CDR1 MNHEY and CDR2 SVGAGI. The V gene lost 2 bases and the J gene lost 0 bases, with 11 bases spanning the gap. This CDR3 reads CASSYGGRPSYEQYF. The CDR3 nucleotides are TGTGCCAGCAGTTACGGGGGCAGGCCCTCCTACGAGCAGTACTTC.

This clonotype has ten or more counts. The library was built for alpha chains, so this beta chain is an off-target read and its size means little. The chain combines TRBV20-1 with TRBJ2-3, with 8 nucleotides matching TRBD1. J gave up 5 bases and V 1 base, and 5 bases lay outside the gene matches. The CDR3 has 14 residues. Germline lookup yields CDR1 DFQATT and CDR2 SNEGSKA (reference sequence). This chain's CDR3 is CSARVSGGVDTQYF. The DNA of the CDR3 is TGCAGTGCTAGAGTGTCAGGGGGCGTAGATACGCAGTATTTT.

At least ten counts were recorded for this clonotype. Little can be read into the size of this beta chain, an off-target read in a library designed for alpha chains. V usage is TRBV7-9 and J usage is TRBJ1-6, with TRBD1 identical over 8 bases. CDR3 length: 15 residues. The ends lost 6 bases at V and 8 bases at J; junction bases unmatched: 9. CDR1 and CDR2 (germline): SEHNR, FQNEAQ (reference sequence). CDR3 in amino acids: CASSSTGAGDSPLHF. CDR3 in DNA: TGTGCCAGCAGTTCGACAGGGGCTGGGGATTCACCCCTCCACTTT.

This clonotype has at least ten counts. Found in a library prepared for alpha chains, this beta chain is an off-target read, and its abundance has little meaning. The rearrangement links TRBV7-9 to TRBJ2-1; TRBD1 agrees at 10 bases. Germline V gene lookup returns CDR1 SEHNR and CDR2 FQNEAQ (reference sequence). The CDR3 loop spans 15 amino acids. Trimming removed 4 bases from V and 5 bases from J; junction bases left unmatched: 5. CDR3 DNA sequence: TGTGCCAGCAGCTCCTCCGGGACAGGGGACAATGAGCAGTTCTTC. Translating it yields CASSSSGTGDNEQFF.

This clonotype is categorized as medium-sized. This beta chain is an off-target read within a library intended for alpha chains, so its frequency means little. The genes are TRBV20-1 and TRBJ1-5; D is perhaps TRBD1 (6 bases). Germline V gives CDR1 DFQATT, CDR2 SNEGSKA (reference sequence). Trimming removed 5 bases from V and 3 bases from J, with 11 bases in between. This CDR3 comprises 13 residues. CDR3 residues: CSALGALNQPQHF. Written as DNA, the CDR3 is TGCAGTGCTTTGGGGGCGCTCAATCAGCCCCAGCATTTT.

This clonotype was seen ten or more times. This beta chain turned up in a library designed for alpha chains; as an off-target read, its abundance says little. CDR3 bases: TGTGCCAGCAGCTCCCCGGATCGCGAGCAGTACTTC. Its protein is CASSSPDREQYF. The V gene is TRBV7-2, the J gene TRBJ2-7; no clear D. The CDR3 runs 12 residues. CDR1 and CDR2 (germline): SGHTA, FQGNSA. Between the trimmed V and J ends, which lost 4 bases and 6 bases, there was a span of 10 bases.

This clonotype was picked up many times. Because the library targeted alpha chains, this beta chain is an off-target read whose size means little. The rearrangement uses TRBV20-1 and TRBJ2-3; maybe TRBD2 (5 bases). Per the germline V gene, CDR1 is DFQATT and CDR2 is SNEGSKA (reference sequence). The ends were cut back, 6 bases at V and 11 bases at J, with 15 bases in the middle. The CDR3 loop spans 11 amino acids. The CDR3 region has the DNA TGCAGTGCACGTCCGGGATTACAGCAGTATTTT. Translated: CSARPGLQQYF.

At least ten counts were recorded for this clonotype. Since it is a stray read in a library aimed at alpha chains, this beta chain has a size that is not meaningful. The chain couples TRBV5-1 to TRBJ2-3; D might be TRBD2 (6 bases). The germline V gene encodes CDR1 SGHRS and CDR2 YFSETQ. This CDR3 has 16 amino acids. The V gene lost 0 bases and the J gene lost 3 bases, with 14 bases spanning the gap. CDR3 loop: CASSLVGGDTTDTQYF. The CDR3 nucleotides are TGCGCCAGCAGCTTGGTCGGGGGAGATACGACAGATACGCAGTATTTT.

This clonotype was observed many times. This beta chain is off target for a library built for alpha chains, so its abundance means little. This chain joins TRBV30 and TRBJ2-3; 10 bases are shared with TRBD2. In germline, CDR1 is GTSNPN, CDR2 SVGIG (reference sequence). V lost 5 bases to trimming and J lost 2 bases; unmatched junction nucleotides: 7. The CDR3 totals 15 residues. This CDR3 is CAWDISGGITDTQYF. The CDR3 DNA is TGTGCCTGGGATATTAGCGGGGGGATCACAGATACGCAGTATTTT.

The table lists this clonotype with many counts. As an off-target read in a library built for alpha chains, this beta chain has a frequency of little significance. This CDR3 is CASSLTAGGTEAFF. For the CDR3, the DNA is TGCGCCAGCAGCTTGACCGCCGGGGGCACTGAAGCTTTCTTT. The chain carries TRBV5-1 and TRBJ1-1; D might be TRBD1 (5 bases). This CDR3 is built from 14 residues. V was clipped by 1 base and J by 4 bases, with 11 bases between them. The germline V gene has CDR1 SGHRS and CDR2 YFSETQ.

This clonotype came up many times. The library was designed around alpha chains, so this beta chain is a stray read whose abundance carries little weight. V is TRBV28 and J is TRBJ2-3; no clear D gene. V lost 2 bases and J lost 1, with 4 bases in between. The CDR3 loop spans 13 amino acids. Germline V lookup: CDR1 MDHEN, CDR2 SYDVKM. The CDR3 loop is CASSLRGTDTQYF. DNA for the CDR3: TGTGCCAGCAGTTTAAGGGGCACAGATACGCAGTATTTT.

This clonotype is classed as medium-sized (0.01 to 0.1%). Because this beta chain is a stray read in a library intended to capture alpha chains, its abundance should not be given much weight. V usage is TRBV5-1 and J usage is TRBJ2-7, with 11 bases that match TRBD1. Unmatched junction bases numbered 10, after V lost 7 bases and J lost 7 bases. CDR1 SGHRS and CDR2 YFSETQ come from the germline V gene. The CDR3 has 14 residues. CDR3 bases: TGCGCCAGCGCATGGACAGGGGGCGCAGGGGAGCAGTACTTC. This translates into CASAWTGGAGEQYF.

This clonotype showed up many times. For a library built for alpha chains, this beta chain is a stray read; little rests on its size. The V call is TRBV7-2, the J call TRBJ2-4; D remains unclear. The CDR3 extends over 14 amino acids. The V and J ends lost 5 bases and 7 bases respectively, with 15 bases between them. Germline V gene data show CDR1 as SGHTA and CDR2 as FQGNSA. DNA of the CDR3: TGTGCCAGCAGCCCTGAAATAGCCGCGAACATTCAGTACTTC. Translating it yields CASSPEIAANIQYF.

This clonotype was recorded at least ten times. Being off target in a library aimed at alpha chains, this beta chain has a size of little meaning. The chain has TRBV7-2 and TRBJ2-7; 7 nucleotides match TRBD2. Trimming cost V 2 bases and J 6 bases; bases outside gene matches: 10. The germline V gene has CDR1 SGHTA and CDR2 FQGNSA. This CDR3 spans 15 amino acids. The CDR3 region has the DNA TGTGCCAGCAGCTTAAGTCCTACTAGCGCTCCCGAGCAGTACTTC. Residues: CASSLSPTSAPEQYF.

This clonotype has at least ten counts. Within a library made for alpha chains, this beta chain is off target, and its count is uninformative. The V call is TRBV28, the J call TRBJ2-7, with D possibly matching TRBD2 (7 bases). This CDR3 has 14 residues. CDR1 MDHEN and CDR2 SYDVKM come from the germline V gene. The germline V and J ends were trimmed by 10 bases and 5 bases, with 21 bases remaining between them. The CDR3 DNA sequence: TGTGCCACCGGGGCGGTAGGGGGGGCAAACGAGCAGTACTTC. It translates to CATGAVGGANEQYF.

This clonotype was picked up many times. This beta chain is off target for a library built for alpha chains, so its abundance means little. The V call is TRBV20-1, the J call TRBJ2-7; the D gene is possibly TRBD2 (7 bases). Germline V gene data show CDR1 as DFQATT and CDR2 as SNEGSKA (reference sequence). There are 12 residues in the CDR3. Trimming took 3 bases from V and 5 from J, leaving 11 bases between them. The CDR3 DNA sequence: TGCAGTGCTAGCGGGGGGCTCGACGAGCAGTACTTC. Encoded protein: CSASGGLDEQYF.

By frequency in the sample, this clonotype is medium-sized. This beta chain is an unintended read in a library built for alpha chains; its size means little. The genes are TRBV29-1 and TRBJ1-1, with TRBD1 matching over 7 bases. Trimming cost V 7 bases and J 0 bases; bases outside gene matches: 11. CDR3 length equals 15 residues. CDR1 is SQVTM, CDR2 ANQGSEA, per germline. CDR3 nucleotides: TGCAGCGCCGGAGGGGGCTGGGGGATGAACACTGAAGCTTTCTTT. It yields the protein CSAGGGWGMNTEAFF.

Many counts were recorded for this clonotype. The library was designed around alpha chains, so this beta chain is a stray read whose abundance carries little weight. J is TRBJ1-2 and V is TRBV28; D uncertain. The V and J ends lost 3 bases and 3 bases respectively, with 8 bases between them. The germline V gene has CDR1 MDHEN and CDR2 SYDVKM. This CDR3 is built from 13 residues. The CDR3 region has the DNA TGTGCCAGCAGTTTTCCTGGCTACTATGGCTACACCTTC. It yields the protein CASSFPGYYGYTF.

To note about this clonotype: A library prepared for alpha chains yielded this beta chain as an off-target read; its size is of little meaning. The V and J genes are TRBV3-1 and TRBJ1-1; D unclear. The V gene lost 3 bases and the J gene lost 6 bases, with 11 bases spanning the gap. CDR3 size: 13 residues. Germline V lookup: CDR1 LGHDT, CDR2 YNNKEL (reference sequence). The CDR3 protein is CASSQTASAEAFF. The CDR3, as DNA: TGTGCCAGCAGCCAGACGGCCTCGGCTGAAGCTTTCTTT. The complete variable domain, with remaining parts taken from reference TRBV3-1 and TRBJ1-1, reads DTAVSQTPKYLVTQMGNDKSIKCEQNLGHDTMYWYKQDSKKFLKIMFSYNNKELIINETVPNRFSPKSPDKAHLNLHINSLELGDSAVYFCASSQTASAEAFFGQGTRLTVV.

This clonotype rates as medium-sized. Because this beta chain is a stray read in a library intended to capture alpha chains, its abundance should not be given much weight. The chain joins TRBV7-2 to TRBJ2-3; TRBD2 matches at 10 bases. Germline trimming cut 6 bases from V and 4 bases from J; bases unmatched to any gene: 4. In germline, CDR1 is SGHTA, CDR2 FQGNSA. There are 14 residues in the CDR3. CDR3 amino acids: CASSRTSGADTQYF. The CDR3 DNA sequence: TGTGCCAGCAGTCGGACTAGCGGCGCAGATACGCAGTATTTT.

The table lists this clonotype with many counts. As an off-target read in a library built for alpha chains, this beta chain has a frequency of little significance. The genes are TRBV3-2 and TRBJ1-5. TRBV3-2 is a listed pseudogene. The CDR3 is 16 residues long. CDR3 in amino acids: CASSQAGGEGNQPQHF. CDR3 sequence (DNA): TGTGCCAGCAGCCAAGCGGGAGGGGAAGGCAATCAGCCCCAGCATTTT.

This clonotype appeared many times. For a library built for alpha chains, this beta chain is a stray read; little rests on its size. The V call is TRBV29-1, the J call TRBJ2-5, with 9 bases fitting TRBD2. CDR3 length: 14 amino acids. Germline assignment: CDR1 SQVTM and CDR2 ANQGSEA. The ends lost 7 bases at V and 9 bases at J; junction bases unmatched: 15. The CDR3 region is CSGGLGTSRGAQYF. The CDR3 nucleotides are TGCAGCGGAGGTCTTGGGACTAGCAGGGGGGCCCAGTACTTC. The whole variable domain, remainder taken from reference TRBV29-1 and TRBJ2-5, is SAVISQKPSRDICQRGTSLTIQCQVDSQVTMMFWYRQQPGQSLTLIATANQGSEATYESGFVIDKFPISRPNLTFSTLTVSNMSPEDSSIYLCSGGLGTSRGAQYFGPGTRLLVL.

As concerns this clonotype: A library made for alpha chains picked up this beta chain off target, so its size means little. The CDR3 bases are TGTGCCAGCAGCTTAGCAGGGGCTACGAACCTGTTCGAGCAGTACTTC. Protein product: CASSLAGATNLFEQYF. This chain links TRBV7-9 with TRBJ2-7; perhaps TRBD1 as D (5 bases). V was shortened by 0 bases and J by 6 bases, with 18 bases between the two germline ends. The CDR3 runs to 16 residues. Germline assignment: CDR1 SEHNR and CDR2 FQNEAQ (reference sequence).